The sequence of this T cell receptor (beta chain) was determined in a study of blood T cell repertoires in COVID-19 (dated by TCRdb to 2020 to 2022). For the wider study: Collaborator samples came from the United States, Italy and Spain and covered acute and convalescent phases of COVID-19. The prospective study material was composed of cDNA or gDNA derived from T cells, B-cell-depleted T cells, or PBMCs. Deeply sampled blood TCRbeta repertoires from subjects exposed to, actively infected with, or recovered from COVID-19 were included in the dataset. The repertoires were released in a freely available public database meant as a resource for research on the immune response to SARS-CoV-2. Samples were obtained from the ongoing ImmuneRACE study (first 160 participants) and from roughly 1,300 subjects provided by 6 global collaborators. Sample metadata almost always included a de-identified subject ID, COVID-19 status, age in years and sex. Where available, HLA class I and class II types were obtained from metadata supplied by the sample provider rather than from assay-based typing. Study-wide conclusions, independent of this receptor: How much clinical and demographic metadata was included differed by source and by participant, and the metadata was provided uncurated.

Points on this clone: It lacks a known antigen. No base quality information exists; no much larger clone differs at one position.

Germline trimming: 3 bases from V, 4 bases from J; junction bases outside gene matches: 6. The germline V gene (reference sequence) gives CDR1 as GTSNPN and CDR2 as SVGIG. Including the terminal cysteine and phenylalanine, the CDR3 comprises 16 residues. The CDR3 DNA has 48 bases and is translated from base 1. TCRbeta CDR3 regions were amplified from genomic DNA by means of the immunoSEQ Assay, a bias-controlled multiplex PCR. The study's processing was this. The number of nucleated cells in each sample was estimated by amplification of reference gene primers within the assay. To quantify the absolute abundance of each unique TCRbeta CDR3 rearrangement, sequence reads were collapsed and filtered. Productive Simpson clonality was computed per sample as the square root of Simpson's diversity index over productive rearrangements. In its TCRdb copy, this immuneACCESS table keeps in-frame sequences only and misses some clones. Where compared with another copy, unresolved V genes explain less than half of these, and the others have no known cause. V and J calls and clone size are given by that table; D and trimming were obtained from the DNA. The sample yields about 200,000 clones; 84% were counted once. Jointly, the top ten make up approximately 5.1% of the sample.

Collaborating institutions collected whole blood in K2EDTA tubes following their own protocols. For TCRbeta analysis, collaborators shipped samples as frozen whole blood, isolated PBMCs, or DNA extracted from either of those sample types. Sequencing used peripheral blood. The source of this sequence is a woman in her 70s with active or convalescent COVID-19. Recombination linked TRBV30 to TRBJ2-7, and TRBD2 aligns with 16 junction nucleotides. CDR3 reads: CAWRGTSGRAGYEQYF. The nucleotide sequence is given as TGTGCCTGGAGAGGGACTAGCGGGAGGGCCGGGTACGAGCAGTACTTC.